The 11 T cell receptor beta chains reported below all come from one sample, sequenced in a study of beta chain features in type 1 diabetes. The sequenced template was cDNA made from the entire isolated RNA. The assay was immunoSEQ multiplex PCR, and TCRdb's table has in-frame clones only and misses some. The sample contains some 180,000 clones, about an eighth of which appear only once. Sequenced material: central memory CD4+ T cells from blood. These receptors came from a woman in her late teens or twenties in good health.

The J gene is TRBJ2-7, the V gene TRBV18; 7 bases line up with TRBD2. The V and J ends lost 2 bases and 2 bases, in that order; junction bases with no gene match: 9. CDR3 length equals 16 residues. CDR1 and CDR2 from the germline V gene are KGHSH and LQKENI. The CDR3 region has the DNA TGTGCCAGCTCACCATCGGGCGGGAGTCTCACCTACGAGCAGTACTTC. Translated, it gives CASSPSGGSLTYEQYF.

This clone was picked up a small number of times. The chain employs TRBV4-2 and TRBJ2-5, with D hard to call. This CDR3 has 14 residues. The V end lost 0 bases, the J end lost 4 bases, and 9 bases lay between the germline ends. Germline V gene data show CDR1 as LGHNA and CDR2 as YNFKEQ. DNA of the CDR3: TGTGCCAGCAGCCAAGAGATTAACTTAGAGACCCAGTACTTC. It translates to CASSQEINLETQYF.

This rearrangement joins TRBV30 to TRBJ1-3; D might be TRBD1 (6 bases). Trimming left V 1 base short and J 0 bases short, with 13 bases between. This CDR3 has 16 residues. CDR1 and CDR2 from the germline V gene are GTSNPN and SVGIG (reference sequence). CDR3 coding DNA: TGTGCCTGGAGTGGCAGGGGACTACGCTCTGGAAACACCATATATTTT. Amino acid sequence: CAWSGRGLRSGNTIYF.

This clone showed up just a few times. This chain connects TRBV4-2 to TRBJ2-3; 10 bases fit TRBD2. The CDR3 extends over 18 amino acids. V lost 0 bases, J lost 1 base, and 7 bases stayed unmatched. CDR1 LGHNA and CDR2 YNFKEQ come from the germline V gene. CDR3 nucleotide sequence: TGTGCCAGCAGCCAAGATCCCCCTAGCGGGAGTGGCACAGATACGCAGTATTTT. The encoded protein is CASSQDPPSGSGTDTQYF.

This clone has a handful of counts. V gene TRBV7-9 combines with J gene TRBJ1-1, with a possible D match to TRBD1 (5 bases). This CDR3 contains 15 residues. The ends were cut back, 1 base at V and 8 bases at J, with 17 bases in the middle. Germline V gene sequence: CDR1 SEHNR, CDR2 FQNEAQ (reference sequence). The CDR3 bases are TGTGCCAGCAGCTTAGACAGCTGGAGGGGATCCGAAGCTTTCTTT. Translated, it gives CASSLDSWRGSEAFF.

The genes are TRBV5-4 and TRBJ2-1; 12 bases match TRBD2. CDR1 is SGHNT, CDR2 YYREEE, per germline (reference sequence). After removal of 0 bases from V and 3 bases from J, the junction contained 7 bases not matched to a gene. The CDR3 sequence is 18 residues long. The DNA for the CDR3 is TGTGCCAGCAGCTTGGCCGCGACTAGCGGGAGTGGCTACAATGAGCAGTTCTTC. Protein: CASSLAATSGSGYNEQFF.

V gene TRBV5-1 combines with J gene TRBJ2-1; TRBD2 aligns across 11 bases. V lost 0 bases and J lost 9; bases outside the gene matches: 11. The V gene's germline CDR1 is SGHRS and CDR2 YFSETQ. The CDR3 has 17 residues. CDR3 region: CASSLVAGGPSVGEQFF. The CDR3 coding sequence is TGCGCCAGCAGCTTGGTAGCGGGAGGGCCTAGCGTAGGTGAGCAGTTCTTC. The entire variable domain, with the rest obtained from reference TRBV5-1 and TRBJ2-1, is as follows: KAGVTQTPRYLIKTRGQQVTLSCSPISGHRSVSWYQQTPGQGLQFLFEYFSETQRNKGNFPGRFSGRQFSNSRSEMNVSTLELGDSALYLCASSLVAGGPSVGEQFFGPGTRLTVL.

The rearrangement joins TRBV20-1 to TRBJ1-1; D gene uncertain. Per the germline V gene, CDR1 is DFQATT and CDR2 is SNEGSKA (reference sequence). Trimming shortened V by 4 bases and J by 3 bases, and 6 bases separated the two germline ends. This CDR3 is built from 11 residues. CDR3 residues: CSAIPYTEAFF. The CDR3 nucleotides read TGCAGTGCTATTCCGTACACTGAAGCTTTCTTT.

This clone was seen more than once but under ten times. The same CDR3 also results from other DNA sequences found in this sample. The chain couples TRBV27 to TRBJ2-7, with 10 bases matching TRBD1. This CDR3 has 14 residues. Looked up from germline, CDR1 is MNHEY and CDR2 is SMNVEV (reference sequence). Germline trimming cut 6 bases from V and 4 bases from J; bases unmatched to any gene: 6. The CDR3: CASRRDRGLYEQYF. The CDR3 region has the DNA TGTGCCAGCAGACGTGACAGGGGGCTTTACGAGCAGTACTTC.

The chain carries TRBV29-1 and TRBJ2-3, with TRBD2 matching 14 bases. V gave up 4 bases and J gave up 3 bases; unmatched junction bases: 6. The V gene's germline CDR1 is SQVTM and CDR2 ANQGSEA. This CDR3 spans 16 amino acids. Written as DNA, the CDR3 is TGCAGCGTTGCCGGACTAGCGGGAGGTATGACAGATACGCAGTATTTT. Residues: CSVAGLAGGMTDTQYF.

V usage is TRBV4-2 and J usage is TRBJ1-5; 8 bases are shared with TRBD1. The V and J ends lost 1 base and 5 bases, in that order; junction bases with no gene match: 7. The CDR3 totals 16 residues. Looked up from germline, CDR1 is LGHNA and CDR2 is YNFKEQ. CDR3: CASSQVQGQGHQPQHF. In DNA, the CDR3 is TGTGCCAGCAGCCAAGTCCAAGGACAGGGACATCAGCCCCAGCATTTT.